This TCR beta chain was observed in a study of vaccination and CD4 T cells after COVID-19. CDR1 is MNHEY and CDR2 is SMNVEV in the germline V gene (reference sequence). This CDR3 region has 15 residues. V shed 4 bases and J shed 5 bases, with 15 bases lying between them. Concerning this clonotype: Its antigen is undetermined.

General study points: Convalescent patients had a median around 90% of post-vaccine SARS-CoV-2-reactive clones that were detected only after vaccination, not before it.

Treatment denoted: approximately nine-day PBMC culture with coronavirus spike peptide pools or control peptides (ViraFEST assay). An Oncomine TCR Beta short-read assay was used to sequence the DNA from cultured CD4+ T cells. Genomic DNA extraction was carried out from cultured CD4+ T cells. TCRdb redid the calling of the PCR reads with MiXCR, one entry per CDR3 protein. The repertoire has 13,000 to 15,000 distinct CDR3 sequences, approximately 48% of them found once; the top ten carry about 9.1%. This sequence originates from a human donor who had recovered from COVID-19. Source material: CD4+ T cells from blood, cultured in vitro. The genes are TRBV27 and TRBJ1-5, with D maybe TRBD1 (6 bases). The DNA of the CDR3 is TGTGCCAGCAGTTCGGGCAGGGGTAACTATCAGCCCCAGCATTTT. It is translated as CASSSGRGNYQPQHF.